A single TCR beta chain is shown here with its context. Method: immunoSEQ multiplex PCR; TCRdb's copy keeps in-frame clones and lacks some. The sample lists tens of thousands of clones, around 82% occurring once. The record originates from a study of T cells in localized non-small cell lung cancer. The TCR comes from a man aged 35-69 years with stage II squamous cell lung carcinoma. Source: PBMCs, taken before any cancer treatment.

The CDR3 sequence is CASSLVSSNYGYTF. Written as DNA, the CDR3 is TGCGCCAGCAGCTTGGTATCGTCTAACTATGGCTACACCTTC. The chain joins TRBV5-1 to TRBJ1-2; no firm D call. CDR1 and CDR2 from the germline V gene are SGHRS and YFSETQ. This CDR3 has 14 residues. V was trimmed by 0 bases and J by 0 bases, leaving 6 bases between them.